The source of this T cell receptor beta chain is a study of TIL therapy for anti-PD-1-resistant metastatic lung cancer (dated by TCRdb to about 2021). Turning to the overall study: Tumors were collected before any PD-1/PD-L1 blockade, after which patients were given nivolumab, and patients who progressed were given lymphodepletion, an infusion of expanded TIL and IL-2. Enrolled patients had a median age of roughly 50 years (range about 38-75) and a median tumor PD-L1 proportion score of around 5.6%. The cohort was predominantly lung adenocarcinoma, with several EGFR-mutant and two ALK-rearranged tumors, and half of patients were current or former smokers. Across the cohort, whole-exome sequencing showed a median non-synonymous tumor mutation burden of 1.5 mutations per megabase. T cell receptor beta sequencing of tumor and peripheral blood served to follow clonotypes across the tumor, the expanded TIL product, and serial blood samples. The investigation overall reported the following: The cohort was highly selected, including more treatment-naive, never-smoker and oncogene-addicted patients than is typical, which limits generalizability. Infused TIL clonotypes partially replaced the baseline peripheral repertoire then decayed over months, with no apparent association between persistence and response. The study protocol defined all tumor marker inferences as exploratory.

TCR beta CDR3 regions were amplified from genomic DNA with the immunoSEQ v3 hsTCRB kit using bias-controlled multiplex PCR. An Illumina NextSeq 500 was used to sequence the TCR libraries, reaching roughly 1.9 million read pairs at survey level or 5-6 million at deep level. In the paper's pipeline: Clonality was reported by immunoSEQ Analyzer software, which also assigned V, D and J genes and filtered out non-productive sequences. Repertoires were compared by productive Simpson clonality and by the Morisita overlap index of productive TRB rearrangements between infused TIL and blood. Absolute clonotype counts in blood were estimated by multiplying the lymphocyte count by the CD3+ fraction and by the productive frequency of the clone. TCRdb's version of the immuneACCESS table is confined to in-frame rearrangements and falls short of the full clone set. An unresolved V gene accounts for under half of the shortfall where checked; the remainder is of unknown origin. For V, J and clone size, that table is used; D and trimming come from the DNA. Across this sample there are about 52,000 clones, with roughly 78% seen only once. More than 4.5% of the sample belongs to the ten largest clones.

What the time point label conveys for this sample: pre-treatment sample, taken before nivolumab and TIL therapy. Adults with stage 4 NSCLC were enrolled in a dual-center phase I trial from late 2017 to early 2020. Samples were obtained from a single-arm, open-label phase I trial in which tumor-infiltrating lymphocyte therapy with nivolumab was evaluated in advanced non-small cell lung cancer. Blood mononuclear cells from EDTA tubes were isolated by Ficoll gradient, snap-frozen as pellets, and DNA was extracted with a Qiagen mini-prep kit. V is pared back by 4 bases and J by 2 bases, with 2 bases lying between the germline termini. The germline V gene provides CDR1 ENHRY and CDR2 SYGVKD. CDR3 length: 11 amino acids, cysteine to phenylalanine. The kept DNA is CDR3 alone, 33 bases in frame from the first base. As for this clone: The antigen it recognizes is unknown. Nothing much larger sits one base from this clone, and base qualities are not available.

Sample: blood, taken at baseline. The V and J segments used are TRBV10-3 and TRBJ1-1; a confident D gene designation cannot be given. This receptor was taken from a woman between 30 and 85 years old with non-small cell lung cancer. The CDR3 region: CAISGNTEAFF. The DNA is as follows: TGTGCCATCAGTGGTAACACTGAAGCTTTCTTT.